Listed below are T cell receptor beta chains from one sample, sequenced in a study of T cell clusters in autoimmune cytopenias. TCRdb reanalyzed the multiplex PCR reads, giving one entry per CDR3 protein sequence and no DNA. The sample data list some 5,100 distinct CDR3 sequences. These same records also appear under a second study, on T cell repertoires in aging, cancer and after chemotherapy.

Specimen: peripheral blood. The receptor set was obtained from a human donor in good health. Both conserved end residues are part of each CDR3. The size of a clone is reported for some rows only, either as once, few or many, or as a class for expanded clones.

v_gene	len	abundance	j_gene	CDR3aa
TRBV6-2/TRBV6-3	17	NA	TRBJ2-7	CASSPPLSDSPRYEQYF
TRBV19	14	medium-sized	TRBJ2-5	CASSKRQGLETQYF
TRBV5-4	15	NA	TRBJ2-3	CASSIAGGARNTQYF
TRBV5-1	16	NA	TRBJ1-3	CASSFLEINSGNTIYF
TRBV15	15	medium-sized	TRBJ1-1	CATSRDRGGATEAFF
TRBV6-5	15	NA	TRBJ1-4	CASSVRTPANEKLFF
TRBV12-3/TRBV12-4	16	NA	TRBJ2-7	CASSAGTSGTWYEQYF
TRBV18	14	NA	TRBJ1-5	CASSSGQGLQPQHF
TRBV6-1	16	NA	TRBJ2-5	CASSGGPGQGFETQYF
TRBV11-2	13	NA	TRBJ2-3	CASSPTREDTQYF
TRBV6-5	13	NA	TRBJ1-2	CASSQTGDYGYTF
TRBV20-1	14	NA	TRBJ2-7	CSALNSRRGLEQYF
TRBV15	16	medium-sized	TRBJ2-7	CATSRDNVGAAGEQYF
TRBV6-5	12	medium-sized	TRBJ2-7	CASQLGTYEQYF
TRBV10-3	12	NA	TRBJ1-6	CATQAGNSPLHF
TRBV29-1	13	medium-sized	TRBJ2-7	CSGSGQGAYEQYF
TRBV19	14	large	TRBJ2-3	CASSKGGDTDTQYF
TRBV6-1	13	medium-sized	TRBJ1-2	CASNREGVDGYTF
TRBV6-5	15	medium-sized	TRBJ2-5	CASSRLAGGQETQYF
TRBV6-5	15	NA	TRBJ1-1	CAISPRGEVGTEAFF
TRBV18	14	NA	TRBJ1-6	CASSPGTGGSPLHF
TRBV27	15	NA	TRBJ1-1	CASSLSTGGYTEAFF
TRBV30	11	medium-sized	TRBJ2-5	CAWTTGQTQYF
TRBV24-1	14	NA	TRBJ1-3	CATSEGGDGNTIYF
TRBV5-5	15	NA	TRBJ2-2	CASSSTKPNAGELFF
TRBV5-1	17	NA	TRBJ2-2	CASSLNPGQGNTGELFF
TRBV6-5	15	NA	TRBJ1-5	CASSPRQGEGQPQHF
TRBV5-1	16	NA	TRBJ2-3	CASSLATSVEGDTQYF
TRBV6-5	15	NA	TRBJ1-4	CASSFRRTTNEKLFF
TRBV24-1	14	NA	TRBJ2-2	CATSAGSGTGELFF
TRBV29-1	14	large	TRBJ2-3	CSVAGTGYTDTQYF
TRBV18	15	medium-sized	TRBJ2-6	CASSPRETGANVLTF
TRBV6-5	13	NA	TRBJ1-2	CASSYGTEYGYTF
TRBV5-1	18	NA	TRBJ2-5	CASSSGTGGAAATETQYF
TRBV18	14	NA	TRBJ1-6	CASSMDRANSPLHF
TRBV27	14	medium-sized	TRBJ2-1	CASSTSYRGNEQFF
TRBV30	15	NA	TRBJ1-2	CASYYGLLAGYGYTF
TRBV12-3/TRBV12-4	14	NA	TRBJ1-1	CASSFLGLDTEAFF
TRBV29-1	13	medium-sized	TRBJ1-4	CSVGWTGGEKLFF
TRBV18	13	NA	TRBJ1-1	CASSPGRNTEAFF
TRBV10-2	14	NA	TRBJ2-7	CASQPNRGSYEQYF
TRBV29-1	14	medium-sized	TRBJ1-1	CSVDSWWMNTEAFF
TRBV7-9	17	NA	TRBJ2-7	CASSLASSPNLPYEQYF
TRBV12-3/TRBV12-4	11	NA	TRBJ1-1	CASSRQGEAFF
TRBV19	19	medium-sized	TRBJ2-5	CASSALTSGRASDQETQYF
TRBV5-1	15	NA	TRBJ2-1	CASSLRGLDPDEQFF
TRBV5-6	14	medium-sized	TRBJ2-7	CASSLVGRPNEQYF
TRBV6-5	15	NA	TRBJ2-7	CASRSGGAPPYEQYF
TRBV7-2	16	NA	TRBJ2-2	CASSFFALANTGELFF
TRBV29-1	13	medium-sized	TRBJ1-1	CSVTQGLVTEAFF
TRBV6-1	15	NA	TRBJ2-7	CASSDGQTISYEQYF
TRBV6-1	15	NA	TRBJ2-1	CASSEGVGRYNEQFF
TRBV30	14	NA	TRBJ1-6	CAWSSGTVRSPLHF
TRBV12-3/TRBV12-4	14	NA	TRBJ2-7	CASSLETASYEQYF
TRBV7-6	15	NA	TRBJ2-1	CASSITSGTYNEQFF
TRBV7-2	15	NA	TRBJ2-1	CASSLAGAIYNEQFF
TRBV19	17	NA	TRBJ1-1	CASLLGYSATANTEAFF
TRBV6-5	12	medium-sized	TRBJ2-1	CASSISGGQEFF
TRBV27	15	medium-sized	TRBJ2-2	CASSLISLNTGELFF
TRBV7-6	13	NA	TRBJ1-1	CASSFPGGTEAFF